The clone carrying this TCR beta chain was found once. Its antigen is not known. In the authors' methods: Filtering of immunoSEQ junctional sequences could not match full-length read filtering. Sequencing was performed with immunoSEQ multiplex PCR; in TCRdb, only in-frame clones are kept and a portion is missing. D and trimming were read from the DNA, whereas the V and J calls and clone size are those reported in that table. The sample shows under 600,000 clones, roughly 98% of them seen only once. This sample is drawn from a study of shared clonotypes between healthy human individuals. The study's findings and limits: On the whole, naive subsets had larger estimated richness than memory subsets had. When compared with the clonotypes that were shared by all four sorted-subset donors, the non-shared clonotypes turned out to have lower generation probabilities. Between several donors, naive CD4 clonotypes were shared at a level of approximately 5%.

The ends were cut back, 4 bases at V and 8 bases at J, with 14 bases in the middle. CDR1 is SNHLY, CDR2 FYNNEI, per germline. The CDR3 is 14 amino acids. Naive CD8 isolation took CD45RO-negative cells positively selected for CCR7 and excluded terminally differentiated effector memory CD45RA+ cells. The gene calls are TRBV2 and TRBJ1-4; D is perhaps TRBD1 (6 bases). The sequence was obtained from a man under 40 in good health. The sample was naive CD8+ T cells sorted from blood. In DNA form, the CDR3 reads TGTGCCAGCAGTGCCGTGGGGGCCGTGGAAAAACTGTTTTTT. It is translated as CASSAVGAVEKLFF. The variable domain in full, completed from reference TRBV2 and TRBJ1-4, reads EPEVTQTPSHQVTQMGQEVILRCVPISNHLYFYWYRQILGQKVEFLVSFYNNEISEKSEIFDDQFSVERPDGSNFTLKIRSTKLEDSAMYFCASSAVGAVEKLFFGSGTQLSVL.